The rows below give T cell receptor beta chains drawn from one sample of a study of blood T cell repertoires in COVID-19. Measured with immunoSEQ multiplex PCR; TCRdb has only the in-frame clones, and not every one. The sample records a few hundred thousand clones, around 84% being singletons. Material: PBMCs or T cells enriched from blood (not recorded which). The receptor set was obtained from a man in his forties who had recovered from COVID-19. CDR3s include the opening cysteine and the closing phenylalanine or tryptophan. D genes are given only for firm matches. Only part of the rows carry a size: once, few, many, or a class if the clone is expanded.

J gene,D gene,V gene,CDR3 length,clone size,CDR3 DNA,CDR3 protein
TRBJ1-6,TRBD1,TRBV19,15,NA,TGTGCCAGTAGTACCCAGACAGGGTCAGGATCACCCCTCCACTTT,CASSTQTGSGSPLHF
TRBJ1-2,NA,TRBV19,14,few,TGTGCCAGCCACCCACCGGGACATGCACGTGGCTACACCTTC,CASHPPGHARGYTF
TRBJ2-7,NA,TRBV20-1,13,NA,TGCAGTGCTAGTCAAGGGGATTGGGACGAGCAGTACTTC,CSASQGDWDEQYF
TRBJ2-1,TRBD1,TRBV6-5,15,NA,TGTGCCAGCAGTCTAGTGGACAGGGCCTCGGATGAGCAGTTCTTC,CASSLVDRASDEQFF
TRBJ1-2,NA,TRBV7-2,13,few,TGTGCCAGCAGCTTAGAGGGGATATGGGGCTACACCTTC,CASSLEGIWGYTF
TRBJ1-1,TRBD1,TRBV13,15,NA,TGTGCCAGCAGCTTCGGACAGGGGTGGGACACTGAAGCTTTCTTT,CASSFGQGWDTEAFF
TRBJ1-1,NA,TRBV4-2,18,NA,TGTGCCAGCAGCCAAGATACTTGGCCAGGGGAAGGGAACACTGAAGCTTTCTTT,CASSQDTWPGEGNTEAFF
TRBJ1-5,NA,TRBV27,16,NA,TGTGCCAGCAGTTTTGGTCCAGGCGCTAGCAATCAGCCCCAGCATTTT,CASSFGPGASNQPQHF
TRBJ1-6,TRBD1,TRBV30,14,NA,TGTGCCTGGAGGGGGACAGGGCCTTGGTCACCCCTCCACTTT,CAWRGTGPWSPLHF
TRBJ2-3,NA,TRBV6-2/TRBV6-3,15,NA,TGTGCCAGCAGTTCGAACCTAGCACGCACAGATACGCAGTATTTT,CASSSNLARTDTQYF
TRBJ1-4,NA,TRBV2,12,NA,TGTGCCAGCAGTGAAGGACACCTGATTCCCTTTTTT,CASSEGHLIPFF
TRBJ2-7,TRBD2,TRBV2,14,NA,TGTGCCAGCATTTTTTCGGGAGGGAGGTACGAGCAGTACTTC,CASIFSGGRYEQYF
TRBJ2-7,NA,TRBV4-1,15,few,TGCGCCAGCAGCCAAGCACCGGGACAAGGCTACGAGCAGTACTTC,CASSQAPGQGYEQYF
TRBJ2-2,TRBD2,TRBV6-2/TRBV6-3,16,NA,TGTGCCAGCAGTTACACAGGCGGGAGGGTCGGCGGGGAGCTGTTTTTT,CASSYTGGRVGGELFF
TRBJ2-7,NA,TRBV2,17,NA,TGTGCCAGCAGGCGGCTATTTATAGACCAGGGGAATTACGAGCAGTACTTC,CASRRLFIDQGNYEQYF
TRBJ1-4,TRBD1,TRBV28,14,NA,TGTGCCAGCAGTCTGGGGACAGGGGGTGAAAAACTGTTTTTT,CASSLGTGGEKLFF
TRBJ2-5,TRBD2,TRBV5-6,17,once,TGTGCCAGCAGCTTGGTGAGGACTAGCGGGGGGCAAGAGACCCAGTACTTC,CASSLVRTSGGQETQYF
TRBJ2-7,NA,TRBV5-1,13,NA,TGCGCCAGCAGGCCAACGGGGTCCTACGAGCAGTACTTC,CASRPTGSYEQYF
TRBJ1-4,NA,TRBV2,14,NA,TGTGCCAGCCGGGGGGGGACAACTAATGAAAAACTGTTTTTT,CASRGGTTNEKLFF